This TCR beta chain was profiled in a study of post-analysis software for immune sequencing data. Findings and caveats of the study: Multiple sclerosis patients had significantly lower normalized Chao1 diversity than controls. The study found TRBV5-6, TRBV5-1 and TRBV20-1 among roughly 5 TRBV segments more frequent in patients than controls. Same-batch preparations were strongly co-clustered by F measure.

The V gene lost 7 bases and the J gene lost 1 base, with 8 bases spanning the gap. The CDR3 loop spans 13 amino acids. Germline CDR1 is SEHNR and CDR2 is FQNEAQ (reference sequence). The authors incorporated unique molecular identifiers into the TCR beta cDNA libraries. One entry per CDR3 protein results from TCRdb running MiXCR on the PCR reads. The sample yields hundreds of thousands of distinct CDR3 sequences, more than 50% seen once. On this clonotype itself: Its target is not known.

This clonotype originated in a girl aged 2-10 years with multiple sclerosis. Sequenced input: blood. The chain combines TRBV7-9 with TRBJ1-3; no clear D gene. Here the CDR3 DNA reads TGTGCCAGCACAGATACTTCTGGAAACACCATATATTTT. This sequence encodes CASTDTSGNTIYF.